This T cell receptor (beta chain) was sequenced in a study of Ad26.COV2.S vaccination and SARS-CoV-2 variants. The CDR3 length is 13 residues. Trimming left V 3 bases short and J 14 bases short, with 17 bases between. Noted treatment: 19 received Ad26.COV2.S at low or high dose, single or two shots; about 5 received placebo; per-sample allocation not given. It was on day 63 after the first vaccine or placebo injection that samples were taken. Profiling relied on immunoSEQ multiplex PCR, and the TCRdb table lists in-frame clones only, not all of them. The sample has 300,000 to 350,000 clones; approximately 86% are singletons.

The sample in question was peripheral blood, obtained in a trial of Ad26.COV2.S vaccine versus placebo. This chain uses TRBV12-3 or TRBV12-4 with TRBJ2-1, with D maybe TRBD2 (6 bases). The source is a person aged 18-60 years who received the Ad26.COV2.S COVID-19 vaccine or a placebo. CDR3 amino acids: CASSFDGGLGKFF. The CDR3 nucleotides read TGTGCCAGCAGTTTCGACGGGGGATTGGGGAAGTTCTTC.